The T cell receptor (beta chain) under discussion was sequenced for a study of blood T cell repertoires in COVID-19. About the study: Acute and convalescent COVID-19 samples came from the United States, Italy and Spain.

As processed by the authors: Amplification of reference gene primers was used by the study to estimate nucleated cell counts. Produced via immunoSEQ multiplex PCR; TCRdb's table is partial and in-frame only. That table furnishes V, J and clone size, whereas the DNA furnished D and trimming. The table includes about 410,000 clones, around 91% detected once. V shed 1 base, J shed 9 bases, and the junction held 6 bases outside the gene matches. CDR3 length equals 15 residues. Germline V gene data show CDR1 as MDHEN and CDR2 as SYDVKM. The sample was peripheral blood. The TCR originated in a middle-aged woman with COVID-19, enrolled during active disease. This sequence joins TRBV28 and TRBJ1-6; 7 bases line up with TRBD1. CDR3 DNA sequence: TGTGCCAGCAGTTTATACACAGGGGCCGTTTCACCCCTCCACTTT. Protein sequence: CASSLYTGAVSPLHF.